The next 20 T cell receptor beta chains were all read from a single sample in a study of blood T cell repertoires in COVID-19. TCRdb's copy holds only in-frame clones and misses some; the assay was immunoSEQ multiplex PCR. The table shows around 170,000 clones, with 75% to 80% occurring only once. Material for sequencing was peripheral blood. These receptors were collected from a woman older than 75 with acute or convalescent COVID-19.

The chain couples TRBV28 to TRBJ2-5; TRBD2 matches at 13 bases. J gave up 1 base and V 6 bases, and 8 bases lay outside the gene matches. Germline CDR1 is MDHEN and CDR2 is SYDVKM. The CDR3 length is 17 residues. The CDR3 sequence is CASSPGGTSGIQETQYF. CDR3 DNA: TGTGCCAGCAGCCCCGGGGGGACTAGCGGGATCCAAGAGACCCAGTACTTC.

This chain uses TRBV7-9 with TRBJ1-3, with TRBD1 as a possible D gene (5 bases). Trimming shortened V by 2 bases and J by 1 base, and 6 bases separated the two germline ends. This CDR3 comprises 14 residues. The germline V gene has CDR1 SEHNR and CDR2 FQNEAQ (reference sequence). The CDR3 DNA follows: TGTGCCAGCAGCTTAAAGGGGTCTGGAAACACCATATATTTT. Translation: CASSLKGSGNTIYF.

This chain connects TRBV6-5 to TRBJ1-6, with D perhaps TRBD1 (5 bases). The CDR3 runs to 15 residues. Trimming removed 5 bases from V and 7 bases from J, with 15 bases in between. Germline-derived CDR1 and CDR2 are MNHEY and SVGAGI. CDR3 coding DNA: TGTGCCAGCAGTCCCCGACAGACGATGAATTCACCCCTCCACTTT. Translation gives CASSPRQTMNSPLHF.

The CDR3 bases are TGTGCCAGCTCACCATCGGGGAGGGAAGCTTTCTTT. Translation gives CASSPSGREAFF. The chain employs TRBV18 and TRBJ1-1; D remains ambiguous. CDR3 size: 12 residues. V was trimmed by 2 bases and J by 8 bases, leaving 9 bases between them. Germline lookup yields CDR1 KGHSH and CDR2 LQKENI.

This clone is categorized as medium-sized. The rearrangement joins TRBV9 to TRBJ2-1, with D possibly matching TRBD1 (6 bases). The CDR3 length is 14 residues. V dropped 8 bases and J dropped 3 bases, with 15 bases sitting between them. Germline values: CDR1 SGDLS, CDR2 YYNGEE. In nucleotides, the CDR3 is TGTGCCAGAACCCGGGACACAAGCTACAATGAGCAGTTCTTC. This codes for CARTRDTSYNEQFF.

The V and J genes are TRBV19 and TRBJ2-3, with TRBD2 identical over 15 bases. The V gene's germline CDR1 is LNHDA and CDR2 SQIVND (reference sequence). The V gene end was trimmed by 11 bases and the J gene end by 1 base; junction bases not matched to a gene: 13. CDR3 length: 18 amino acids. The CDR3 DNA reads as TGTGCCTCCCACCCTTGGACTAGCGGGAGGGGGCGCACAGATACGCAGTATTTT. Encoded protein: CASHPWTSGRGRTDTQYF.

CDR3 in amino acids: CASSLRQGADGYTF. CDR3 DNA sequence: TGTGCCAGCAGCTTAAGGCAGGGGGCGGATGGCTACACCTTC. The chain couples TRBV7-2 to TRBJ1-2; TRBD1 matches at 8 bases. The CDR3 loop spans 14 amino acids. Germline trimming cut 2 bases from V and 6 bases from J; bases unmatched to any gene: 5. In germline, CDR1 is SGHTA, CDR2 FQGNSA.

The table lists this clone with a few counts. The chain joins TRBV6-6 to TRBJ1-5, with D hard to call. CDR3 length: 14 residues. Germline lookup yields CDR1 MNHNY and CDR2 SVGAGI (reference sequence). Between the trimmed V and J ends, which lost 4 bases and 8 bases, there was a span of 15 bases. The CDR3 is CASSFTGSTEPQHF. The CDR3 DNA reads TGTGCCAGCAGTTTCACGGGATCCACCGAGCCCCAGCATTTT.

This clone was seen more than once but under ten times. V usage is TRBV27 and J usage is TRBJ2-7; 8 positions agree with TRBD1. Germline CDR1 and CDR2: MNHEY and SMNVEV (reference sequence). This CDR3 contains 14 residues. The junction had 8 bases not matched to a gene; V was cut back by 6 bases and J by 4 bases. The DNA for the CDR3 is TGTGCCAGCAGAGGACAGGGAGGACCTTACGAGCAGTACTTC. This sequence encodes CASRGQGGPYEQYF.

This chain joins TRBV6-5 and TRBJ2-2; 8 nucleotides align to TRBD2. CDR1 is MNHEY, CDR2 SVGAGI, per germline. With V trimmed by 11 bases and J by 5 bases, 7 bases remained unmatched. The CDR3 runs to 13 residues. The CDR3 sequence is CAAREGVTGELFF. CDR3 coding DNA: TGTGCCGCTCGGGAGGGTGTGACCGGGGAGCTGTTTTTT.

The chain couples TRBV7-8 to TRBJ1-1; D is possibly TRBD1 (6 bases). The CDR3 loop spans 17 amino acids. V was clipped by 3 bases and J by 0 bases, with 17 bases between them. In germline, CDR1 is SGHVS, CDR2 FQNEAQ. CDR3 loop: CASSFGARTAMNTEAFF. The CDR3, as DNA: TGTGCCAGCAGCTTTGGGGCCCGGACAGCCATGAACACTGAAGCTTTCTTT.

This clone was seen only once. The rearrangement uses TRBV7-2 and TRBJ1-2, with D possibly being TRBD1 (6 bases). The CDR3 has 13 amino acids. Trimming left V 1 base short and J 8 bases short, with 11 bases between. Germline V CDR1 and CDR2: SGHTA, FQGNSA. The CDR3 protein is CASSLEDSRGYTF. In DNA, the CDR3 is TGTGCCAGCAGCTTAGAGGACAGTCGCGGCTACACCTTC.

The genes are TRBV5-1 and TRBJ2-5, with TRBD2 identical over 11 bases. The J segment lost 7 bases and the V segment lost 7 bases, leaving 9 bases of the junction unmatched. Germline V gene lookup returns CDR1 SGHRS and CDR2 YFSETQ. The CDR3 is 14 residues long. The CDR3 region has the DNA TGCGCCAGCGGGACTAGCGGACCCTTTGGGACCCAGTACTTC. It yields the protein CASGTSGPFGTQYF.

The genes are TRBV5-4 and TRBJ2-7; 13 nucleotides agree with TRBD2. J gave up 5 bases and V 4 bases, and 12 bases lay outside the gene matches. The CDR3 is 17 amino acids. The germline gives CDR1 SGHNT, CDR2 YYREEE (reference sequence). The CDR3 coding sequence is TGTGCCAGCAGCCGCGGGACTAGCGGGACCCTGGGCGACGAGCAGTACTTC. Translating it yields CASSRGTSGTLGDEQYF.

The chain is built from TRBV6-5 and TRBJ2-1, with 13 bases that match TRBD2. Trimming removed 7 bases from V and 10 bases from J; junction bases left unmatched: 10. CDR3 length equals 15 residues. CDR1 and CDR2 from the germline V gene are MNHEY and SVGAGI. CDR3 coding DNA: TGTGCCAGCATTCTCGGGACTAGCGGGAACAGGGAGCAGTTCTTC. Translated: CASILGTSGNREQFF.

The rearrangement joins TRBV28 to TRBJ2-1; 8 positions agree with TRBD2. The CDR3 runs 16 residues. The trim removed 1 base at V and 4 bases at J, leaving 6 bases unmatched. Germline CDR1 reads MDHEN; CDR2 reads SYDVKM. The CDR3 DNA reads TGTGCCAGCAGTTTATACGGGACTAGGGGGTACAATGAGCAGTTCTTC. Translating gives CASSLYGTRGYNEQFF. The complete variable domain, with remaining parts taken from reference TRBV28 and TRBJ2-1, reads DVKVTQSSRYLVKRTGEKVFLECVQDMDHENMFWYRQDPGLGLRLIYFSYDVKMKEKGDIPEGYSVSREKKERFSLILESASTNQTSMYLCASSLYGTRGYNEQFFGPGTRLTVL.

This chain links TRBV5-1 with TRBJ2-3; a weak D match, TRBD2 (5 bases). Germline values: CDR1 SGHRS, CDR2 YFSETQ. V shed 0 bases and J shed 1 base, with 9 bases lying between them. This CDR3 comprises 15 residues. CDR3 sequence (DNA): TGCGCCAGCAGCTTGGAGCATAGCGGCACAGATACGCAGTATTTT. Its translation: CASSLEHSGTDTQYF.

The chain recombines TRBV24-1 with TRBJ2-3; no definite D call. V was cut by 2 bases and J by 1 base, with 3 bases left in between. The CDR3 runs to 13 residues. Germline CDR1 KGHDR, CDR2 SFDVKD. CDR3 sequence (DNA): TGTGCCACCAGTGATTCAGGCACAGATACGCAGTATTTT. Amino acid sequence: CATSDSGTDTQYF.

V usage is TRBV11-2 and J usage is TRBJ1-6; D is unclear. V dropped 7 bases and J dropped 1 base, with 14 bases sitting between them. The CDR3 consists of 16 residues. Looked up from germline, CDR1 is SGHAT and CDR2 is FQNNGV. For the CDR3, the DNA is TGTGCCAGCACCCGCGAGGAGGGATCCTATAATTCACCCCTCCACTTT. Its protein is CASTREEGSYNSPLHF.

This sequence joins TRBV18 and TRBJ1-1; weak D call: TRBD1 (6 bases). Looked up from germline, CDR1 is KGHSH and CDR2 is LQKENI. The CDR3 has 12 amino acids. V was cut by 3 bases and J by 5 bases, with 7 bases left in between. The CDR3 region is CASSPDRTEAFF. The DNA for the CDR3 is TGTGCCAGCTCACCCGACAGGACTGAAGCTTTCTTT.